This T cell receptor beta chain was sequenced in a study of OX40 agonist ivuxolimab in advanced cancers. This CDR3 region has 15 residues. TCRdb keeps only in-frame clones here, not all; method: immunoSEQ multiplex PCR. The sample has about 89,000 clones; approximately 90% are singletons. V usage is TRBV21-1 and J usage is TRBJ1-5; the table's D call of TRBD1 was not tested on the DNA. TRBV21-1 is described as a pseudogene. The sequencing used CD4+ or CD8+ T cells sorted from blood, collected in a trial of the OX40 agonist ivuxolimab. This receptor was identified in an adult with an advanced solid tumor such as melanoma, head and neck, liver or kidney cancer. This CDR3 reads CASSFRGPSNQPQHF. Here the CDR3 DNA reads TGTGCCAGCAGCTTCAGGGGGCCGAGCAATCAGCCCCAGCATTTT.